The 9 T cell receptor beta chains reported below all come from one sample, sequenced in a study of T cells after yellow fever vaccination. Each CDR3 protein gets one entry after TCRdb re-called the 5' RACE reads with MiXCR. The sample has 45,000 to 65,000 distinct CDR3 sequences, less than 8.5% seen once. The material was CD8+ T cells not binding an NS4B(214-222) dextramer, sorted from PBMCs, obtained roughly seven weeks after the first yellow fever vaccination. Receptors were obtained from a man aged 18 to 30 who received the YFV17D yellow fever vaccine.

The chain recombines TRBV4-2 with TRBJ1-2, with no clear D. This CDR3 is 15 amino acids long. Germline CDR1 and CDR2: LGHNA and YNFKEQ. Trimming took 4 bases from V and 8 from J, leaving 20 bases between them. CDR3 DNA sequence: TGTGCCAGCAGCCGCCCGGTTTCGGGCCCGCCGGGCTACACCTTC. Translation: CASSRPVSGPPGYTF.

As regards this clonotype: Since a much larger clone is just one base distant, this may be a read error. The chain has TRBV6-1 and TRBJ2-3; tentative D call: TRBD2 (6 bases). CDR1 and CDR2 (germline): MNHNS, SASEGT. V was shortened by 1 base and J by 5 bases, with 16 bases between the two germline ends. The CDR3 totals 16 residues. CDR3 sequence: CASSEGVSGGRDTQYF. For the CDR3, the DNA is TGTGCCAGCAGTGAAGGTGTCAGCGGAGGGAGAGATACGCAGTATTTT.

The chain joins TRBV7-9 to TRBJ2-5; perhaps TRBD2 as D (6 bases). Trimming stripped 5 bases from V and 3 bases from J, with 13 bases between. Germline-derived CDR1 and CDR2 are SEHNR and FQNEAQ (reference sequence). The CDR3 has 14 residues. CDR3 in DNA: TGTGCCAGCAGCCCGCGGGACGGGGAAGAGACCCAGTACTTC. Translated: CASSPRDGEETQYF.

The chain combines TRBV9 with TRBJ2-1; possibly TRBD1 for D (6 bases). CDR1 is SGDLS, CDR2 YYNGEE, per germline. The ends were cut back, 4 bases at V and 8 bases at J, with 13 bases in the middle. This CDR3 has 13 amino acids. DNA for the CDR3: TGTGCCAGCAGCCCCCGGACAGTAGATGAGCAGTTCTTC. Amino acid sequence: CASSPRTVDEQFF.

The V gene is TRBV9, the J gene TRBJ1-2, with no clear D. There are 16 residues in the CDR3. Per the germline V gene, CDR1 is SGDLS and CDR2 is YYNGEE. Trimming took 3 bases from V and 3 from J, leaving 18 bases between them. CDR3 DNA sequence: TGTGCCAGCAGCGAGGCCCGAGAGGGTAGATACTATGGCTACACCTTC. It codes for CASSEAREGRYYGYTF.

This clonotype occurred many times. The chain carries TRBV7-3 and TRBJ2-5; possible D gene TRBD2, 6 bases. With 6 bases removed from V and 1 base from J, the gap between germline ends came to 15 bases. CDR1 and CDR2 (germline): SGHTA, FQGTGA. The CDR3 is 15 residues long. The CDR3 coding sequence is TGTGCCAGCAGTTGGAACGGGGGACCCCAAGAGACCCAGTACTTC. It encodes CASSWNGGPQETQYF.

CDR3 in DNA: TGCGCCAGCAGCCAAGAATATCAGGTGGAGCTGTTTTTT. Its translation is CASSQEYQVELFF. The chain combines TRBV4-1 with TRBJ1-4, with D unclear. TRBJ2-2 matches the DNA end more closely, so the J call is doubtful. Germline CDR1 reads MGHRA; CDR2 reads YSYEKL. The CDR3 is made up of 13 amino acids.

This clonotype was seen a few times. The gene calls are TRBV6-5 and TRBJ2-1; TRBD1 agrees at 7 bases. The CDR3 runs 16 residues. The J segment lost 6 bases and the V segment lost 1 base, leaving 9 bases of the junction unmatched. Looked up from germline, CDR1 is MNHEY and CDR2 is SVGAGI. The CDR3 bases are TGTGCCAGCAGTTACTGGCCATTACAGGGGCCCAATGAGCAGTTCTTC. It codes for CASSYWPLQGPNEQFF.

This clonotype was detected ten times or more. The chain uses TRBV2 and TRBJ1-3, with TRBD1 matching over 9 bases. Germline V lookup: CDR1 SNHLY, CDR2 FYNNEI. J lost 2 bases, V lost 0 bases, and 5 bases had no gene match. This CDR3 is built from 17 residues. The CDR3 loop is CASSEAGTGTTGNTIYF. The CDR3 DNA reads TGTGCCAGCAGTGAAGCGGGGACAGGGACCACTGGAAACACCATATATTTT. Using reference TRBV2 and TRBJ1-3 for the parts outside the CDR3, the full variable domain is EPEVTQTPSHQVTQMGQEVILRCVPISNHLYFYWYRQILGQKVEFLVSFYNNEISEKSEIFDDQFSVERPDGSNFTLKIRSTKLEDSAMYFCASSEAGTGTTGNTIYFGEGSWLTVV.